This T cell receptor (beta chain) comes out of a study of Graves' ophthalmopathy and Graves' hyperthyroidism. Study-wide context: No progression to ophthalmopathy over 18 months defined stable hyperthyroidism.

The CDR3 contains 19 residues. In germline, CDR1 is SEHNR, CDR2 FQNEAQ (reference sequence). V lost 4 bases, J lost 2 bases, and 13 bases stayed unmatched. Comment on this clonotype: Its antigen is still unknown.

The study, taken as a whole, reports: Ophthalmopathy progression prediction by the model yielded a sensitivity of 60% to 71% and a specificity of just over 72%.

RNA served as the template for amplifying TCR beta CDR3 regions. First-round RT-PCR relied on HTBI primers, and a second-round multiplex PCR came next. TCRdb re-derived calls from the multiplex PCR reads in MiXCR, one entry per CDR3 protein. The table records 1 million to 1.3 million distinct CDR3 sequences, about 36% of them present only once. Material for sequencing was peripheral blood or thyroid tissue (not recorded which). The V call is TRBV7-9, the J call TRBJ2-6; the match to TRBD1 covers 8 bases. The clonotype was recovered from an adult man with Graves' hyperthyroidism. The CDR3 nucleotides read TGTGCCAGCAGCTCACCTACCGGGACAGGTGGCGCTGGGGCCAACGTCCTGACTTTC. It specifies CASSSPTGTGGAGANVLTF.